The rows below give T cell receptor beta chains drawn from one sample of a study of T cell repertoires in cytomegalovirus infection. Their recognized antigens are unknown. One entry per CDR3 protein, called by TCRdb with MiXCR from the reads. The sample lists approximately 390,000 distinct CDR3 sequences; 34% were seen once. The material sequenced was cultured PBMCs, taken from culture after CMV antigen stimulation. The receptors were sampled from a human donor in good health (CMV status not recorded). Some clones in this sample may be carry-over from other donors' samples. Each CDR3 is given with its conserved first and last residue. The order of the fields is D gene, clone size, J gene, V gene, CDR3 protein, CDR3 DNA. A D gene is named only where the DNA matches it firmly. Clone size is not always given. Where it is, it says once, few, many or a class for expanded clones.

>TRBD2|many|TRBJ2-5|TRBV7-2
CASSLPSGRPQETQYF
TGTGCCAGCAGCTTACCTAGCGGGAGACCTCAAGAGACCCAGTACTTC
>.|.|TRBJ1-1|TRBV19
CASSMQGFTEAFF
TGTGCCAGTAGTATGCAGGGATTCACTGAAGCTTTCTTT
>.|.|TRBJ1-1|TRBV28
CAAAGSTEAFF
TGTGCCGCGGCGGGGTCCACTGAAGCTTTCTTT
>.|many|TRBJ2-3|TRBV7-2
CASSLAAQRRFTDTQYF
TGTGCCAGCAGCTTAGCCGCCCAGCGGAGATTCACAGATACGCAGTATTTT
>.|.|TRBJ2-7|TRBV20-1
CSARVPQERTYEQYF
TGCAGTGCTAGAGTGCCCCAGGAACGGACCTACGAGCAGTACTTC
>.|many|TRBJ2-5|TRBV7-2
CASSLALLTETQYF
TGTGCCAGCAGCTTAGCCCTACTAACTGAGACCCAGTACTTC
>.|.|TRBJ2-3|TRBV28
CASSFVGPGAQYF
TGTGCCAGCAGTTTCGTGGGGCCGGGCGCGCAGTATTTT
>TRBD1|many|TRBJ2-2|TRBV12-3/TRBV12-4
CASSSRQGGTGELFF
TGTGCCAGCAGTTCCCGACAGGGTGGGACCGGGGAGCTGTTTTTT
>TRBD1|.|TRBJ2-3|TRBV28
CASSRTTGGGWYF
TGTGCCAGCAGCCGCACCACAGGGGGCGGGTGGTATTTT
>TRBD2|.|TRBJ2-3|TRBV5-1
CASSARLAGVRDTQYF
TGCGCCAGCAGCGCCAGACTAGCGGGAGTACGAGATACGCAGTATTTT
>.|.|TRBJ2-7|TRBV7-8
CASSYSRDGYEQYF
TGTGCCAGCAGCTACAGCCGGGACGGCTACGAGCAGTACTTC
>.|.|TRBJ2-4|TRBV4-3
CASSQGLIAKNIQYF
TGCGCCAGCAGCCAGGGCCTCATAGCCAAAAACATTCAGTACTTC
>.|once|TRBJ2-5|TRBV7-6
CASSLGVGAVQETQYF
TGTGCCAGCAGCTTAGGAGTTGGAGCGGTTCAAGAGACCCAGTACTTC
>TRBD2|.|TRBJ2-3|TRBV9
CASSVTSGWADTQYF
TGTGCCAGCAGCGTGACTAGCGGTTGGGCAGATACGCAGTATTTT
>.|.|TRBJ2-2|TRBV20-1
CSASGRPTGELFF
TGCAGTGCTAGCGGGAGACCTACCGGGGAGCTGTTTTTT
>TRBD2|.|TRBJ2-7|TRBV7-6
CASSTTSGGTYEQYF
TGTGCCAGCAGCACGACTAGCGGGGGGACCTACGAGCAGTACTTC
>.|.|TRBJ2-7|TRBV19
CASSRRLSSYEQYF
TGTGCCAGTAGTAGACGACTGAGCTCCTACGAGCAGTACTTC
>TRBD1|.|TRBJ2-1|TRBV27
CASSQYRGRYNEQFF
TGTGCCAGCAGTCAATACAGGGGTCGGTACAATGAGCAGTTCTTC
>.|many|TRBJ2-1|TRBV7-2
CASSFSGSSYNEQFF
TGTGCCAGCAGCTTTTCAGGGAGCTCCTACAATGAGCAGTTCTTC
>TRBD1|few|TRBJ1-4|TRBV5-4
CASSTGQGRTEKLFF
TGTGCCAGCAGCACCGGACAGGGGAGAACTGAAAAACTGTTTTTT
>.|.|TRBJ1-1|TRBV25-1
CASSELGDSVAFF
TGTGCCAGCAGTGAACTGGGGGATTCGGTAGCTTTCTTT
>.|few|TRBJ1-3|TRBV3-1
CASSLILGRGGIGNTIYF
TGTGCCAGCAGCCTCATCCTTGGACGGGGAGGGATTGGAAACACCATATATTTT
>.|.|TRBJ2-5|TRBV7-2
CASSLATAARQVNF
TGTGCCAGCAGCTTAGCCACAGCAGCTAGGCAGGTTAACTTC
>TRBD1|few|TRBJ1-5|TRBV18
CASSIDREDQPQHF
TGTGCCAGCTCAATAGACAGGGAAGATCAGCCCCAGCATTTT
>.|.|TRBJ2-6|TRBV15
CATSSPWAGGSAGANVLTF
TGTGCCACCAGCAGTCCTTGGGCCGGTGGTTCGGCTGGGGCCAACGTCCTGACTTTC
>TRBD2|.|TRBJ2-5|TRBV5-1
CASSLVPLAGGQETQYF
TGCGCCAGCAGCCTGGTCCCCTTAGCGGGAGGCCAAGAGACCCAGTACTTC
>TRBD2|few|TRBJ2-1|TRBV20-1
CSAFGLAGVHSSYNEQFF
TGCAGTGCTTTTGGACTAGCGGGAGTTCACAGCTCCTACAATGAGCAGTTCTTC
>TRBD1|.|TRBJ1-5|TRBV20-1
CSARNYRGLNQPQHF
TGCAGTGCTAGAAACTACAGGGGCCTGAATCAGCCCCAGCATTTT
>.|once|TRBJ2-5|TRBV5-6
CASSSAGPGLQNF
TGTGCCAGCAGCTCAGCCGGACCGGGACTGCAGAACTTC